What follows is one TCR beta chain and its context. The antigen remains unidentified. This record belongs to a study of T cells in narcolepsy. About the research overall: Enrolled donors included narcolepsy type 1 or type 2 patients and healthy controls.

Assay: immunoSEQ multiplex PCR; the TCRdb copy retains only in-frame clones and omits some. The data show about 33,000 clones, almost 90% seen once. Study-level findings and limits: Reportedly, autoreactive clonotypes were serially detected in patients' blood but not controls'.

The V and J ends lost 2 bases and 2 bases, in that order; junction bases with no gene match: 8. In germline, CDR1 is SNHLY, CDR2 FYNNEI. The CDR3 loop spans 16 amino acids. This chain uses TRBV2 with TRBJ2-7, with 8 nucleotides matching TRBD1. This clonotype was obtained from a human donor with narcolepsy. Material: CD45RA- memory CD4+ T cells from PBMCs. The CDR3 bases are TGTGCCAGCAGTGAAACAGGGGGTTATCTGGCCTACGAGCAGTACTTC. It yields the protein CASSETGGYLAYEQYF.